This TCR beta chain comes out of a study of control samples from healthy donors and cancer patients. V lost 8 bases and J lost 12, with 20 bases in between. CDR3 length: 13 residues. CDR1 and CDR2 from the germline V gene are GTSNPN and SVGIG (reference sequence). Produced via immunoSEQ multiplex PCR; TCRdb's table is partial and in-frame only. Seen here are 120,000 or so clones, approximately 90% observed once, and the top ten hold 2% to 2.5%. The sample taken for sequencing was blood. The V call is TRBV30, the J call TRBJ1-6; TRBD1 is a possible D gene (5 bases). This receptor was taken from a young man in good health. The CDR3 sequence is CAGGREGAEPLHF. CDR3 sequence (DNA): TGTGCCGGAGGAAGGGAAGGGGCTGAACCCCTCCACTTT.